This T cell receptor beta chain was recovered during a study of cytomegalovirus exposure and HLA in healthy donors. This CDR3 has 17 amino acids. J gave up 1 base and V 4 bases, and 9 bases lay outside the gene matches. CDR1 SGHNT and CDR2 YYREEE come from the germline V gene (reference sequence). Concerning this clone: What it binds is not known.

Notes on the study in general: The majority of TCR sequences were rare, yet some public TCRs appeared in many donors. One variant, a missense change in DCLRE1C, was linked in a later analysis to TCR beta V- and J-gene trimming. The authors enumerated under 200 TCR beta chains as linked to cytomegalovirus. Several of the most significant clusters appeared linked to common viral pathogens, based on a later analysis.

With 60 Vbeta and 13 Jbeta primers, the PCR was carried out. Generated by immunoSEQ multiplex PCR, the TCRdb table keeps only in-frame clones and is missing some. The sample records around 260,000 clones, approximately 80% being singletons. The chain couples TRBV5-4 to TRBJ2-7; TRBD2 agrees at 12 bases. The material sequenced was PBMCs. The clonotype was recovered from a girl aged 2-10 years in good health and CMV-seronegative. In DNA, the CDR3 is TGTGCCAGCAGCCGGAGGACTAGCGGGATGGGGTCCTACGAGCAGTACTTC. It encodes CASSRRTSGMGSYEQYF.